These 18 T cell receptor beta chains were all obtained from the same sample, sequenced in a study of regulatory T cells in long-lasting Graves disease. Through Arm-PCR of CDR3 regions and iRepertoire HTBI primers, TCR beta libraries were built. MiXCR, run by TCRdb on the multiplex PCR reads, gives a single entry per CDR3 protein. Among a few hundred thousand distinct CDR3 sequences listed, more than 20% were seen once. The time point: persistent/refractory GD, antithyroid drugs over 5 years with positive TRAb. The authors made the TCR library using RNA they extracted from PBMCs. The material was peripheral blood mononuclear cells (PBMCs), obtained when the disease was refractory, from a patient treated with antithyroid drugs. Every receptor here comes from a woman aged 40 to 50 with Graves disease.

This clonotype was detected many times. J is TRBJ2-4 and V is TRBV15; D not certain. The V end was cut by 0 bases, the J end by 5 bases, with 17 bases between. This CDR3 has 17 residues. In germline, CDR1 is LNHNV, CDR2 YYDKDF (reference sequence). Here the CDR3 reads CATSRDFGVHHENIQYF. The CDR3 nucleotides read TGTGCCACCAGCAGAGATTTTGGGGTCCACCACGAAAACATTCAGTACTTC.

This clonotype was seen many times. The chain couples TRBV28 to TRBJ2-7; D unresolved. Per the germline V gene, CDR1 is MDHEN and CDR2 is SYDVKM. With 4 bases removed from V and 1 base from J, the gap between germline ends came to 14 bases. The CDR3 consists of 15 residues. The CDR3 DNA follows: TGTGCCAGCAGTTCCGCCTGGGGTAGGTCCTACGAGCAGTACTTC. This codes for CASSSAWGRSYEQYF.

This clonotype has ten or more counts. The V and J genes are TRBV10-3 and TRBJ1-3, with D possibly TRBD1 on 5 matching bases. Trimming cost V 4 bases and J 1 base, with 8 bases left between them. In germline, CDR1 is ENHRY, CDR2 SYGVKD. This CDR3 is built from 14 residues. DNA of the CDR3: TGTGCCATCAGTGTCGACAGATCTGGAAACACCATATATTTT. Amino acid sequence: CAISVDRSGNTIYF.

This clonotype was counted many times. V is TRBV2 and J is TRBJ1-5; D is possibly TRBD1 (5 bases). Germline loops: CDR1 SNHLY, CDR2 FYNNEI. This CDR3 has 11 residues. Trimming took 4 bases from V and 11 from J, leaving 9 bases between them. In DNA form, the CDR3 reads TGTGCCAGCAGTGCGGGACCCGCCCAGCATTTT. It codes for CASSAGPAQHF.

The table lists this clonotype with a few counts. The chain links TRBV12-3 or TRBV12-4 to TRBJ2-7, with TRBD1 matching over 10 bases. V trimming: 2 bases; J trimming: 2 bases; junction bases outside the gene matches: 3. This CDR3 comprises 15 residues. The CDR3 nucleotides read TGTGCCAGCAGTTTATCGGGACAGGGGACCTACGAGCAGTACTTC. As protein: CASSLSGQGTYEQYF.

The table lists this clonotype with many counts. The chain links TRBV28 to TRBJ2-6; no definite D call. Germline V gives CDR1 MDHEN, CDR2 SYDVKM. V lost 3 bases to trimming and J lost 0 bases, with 6 bases between them. The CDR3 consists of 15 residues. The CDR3 reads CASSFSHSGANVLTF. The DNA for the CDR3 is TGTGCCAGCAGTTTCTCGCACTCTGGGGCCAACGTCCTGACTTTC.

This clonotype was recorded at least ten times. The rearrangement joins TRBV10-3 to TRBJ2-7; D might be TRBD2 (5 bases). The CDR3 length is 13 residues. V gave up 0 bases and J gave up 4 bases, with 7 bases separating them. Germline V gene data show CDR1 as ENHRY and CDR2 as SYGVKD. The CDR3 DNA reads as TGTGCCATCAGTGAGTCGGAGCGGTACGAGCAGTACTTC. Its translation is CAISESERYEQYF.

J is TRBJ1-6 and V is TRBV6-1; D gene ambiguous. Germline CDR1 is MNHNS and CDR2 is SASEGT. V gave up 3 bases and J gave up 7 bases, with 10 bases separating them. The CDR3 spans 14 residues. The CDR3 protein is CASSERPTNSPLHF. The DNA of the CDR3 is TGTGCCAGCAGTGAGAGACCAACCAATTCACCCCTCCACTTT.

The chain couples TRBV2 to TRBJ2-1, with D possibly TRBD1 on 6 matching bases. This CDR3 region has 13 residues. V was clipped by 10 bases and J by 4 bases, with 14 bases between them. Germline CDR1 is SNHLY and CDR2 is FYNNEI. The CDR3 loop is CATRRGGYNEQFF. As DNA, the CDR3 is TGTGCCACGCGCAGGGGTGGTTACAATGAGCAGTTCTTC.

This clonotype has only a few counts. One end of the junction is discordant with germline, which a read error may explain. V is TRBV5-1 and J is TRBJ1-1; TRBD1 might be the D (5 bases). The V gene's germline CDR1 is SGHRS and CDR2 YFSETQ. The CDR3 is 14 amino acids. CDR3 in DNA: TGTGCCAGCAGCTTAGATCAGGGCAACACTGAAGCTTTCTTT. This encodes CASSLDQGNTEAFF. The entire variable domain, with the rest obtained from reference TRBV5-1 and TRBJ1-1, is as follows: KAGVTQTPRYLIKTRGQQVTLSCSPISGHRSVSWYQQTPGQGLQFLFEYFSETQRNKGNFPGRFSGRQFSNSRSEMNVSTLELGDSALYLCASSLDQGNTEAFFGQGTRLTVV.

This sequence joins TRBV20-1 and TRBJ1-1; D is uncertain. The CDR3 spans 13 residues. Trimming left V 4 bases short and J 3 bases short, with 12 bases between. Germline assignment: CDR1 DFQATT and CDR2 SNEGSKA (reference sequence). This CDR3 reads CSAICEWDTEAFF. CDR3 DNA sequence: TGCAGTGCTATCTGCGAGTGGGACACTGAAGCTTTCTTT.

V and J are TRBV2 and TRBJ1-2; TRBD1 might be the D (6 bases). Germline lookup yields CDR1 SNHLY and CDR2 FYNNEI. There are 13 residues in the CDR3. Trimming stripped 7 bases from V and 4 bases from J, with 13 bases between. This chain's CDR3 is CASNRVVSYGYTF. The DNA of the CDR3 is TGTGCCAGCAACAGGGTCGTTAGCTATGGCTACACCTTC.

This clonotype was recorded many times. The chain uses TRBV5-6 and TRBJ2-5, with TRBD2 matching 9 bases. CDR1 and CDR2 (germline): SGHDT, YYEEEE. There are 17 residues in the CDR3. Trimming took 3 bases from V and 3 from J; bases not matched to a gene: 12. The CDR3: CASSWGIGVAGEETQYF. CDR3 sequence (DNA): TGTGCCAGCAGCTGGGGCATTGGAGTAGCGGGAGAAGAGACCCAGTACTTC.

The chain couples TRBV30 to TRBJ2-7; no definite D call. V was pared by 8 bases and J by 4 bases, with 12 bases between. Germline lookup yields CDR1 GTSNPN and CDR2 SVGIG (reference sequence). The CDR3 is 11 amino acids. In DNA, the CDR3 is TGTGCCGGAAAGAGCACGTACGAGCAGTACTTC. As protein: CAGKSTYEQYF.

CDR3 in DNA: TGTGCCAGCAGCTTAAGGGGGAGCTCCTACAATGAGCAGTTCTTC. Amino acids: CASSLRGSSYNEQFF. This chain uses TRBV7-2 with TRBJ2-1; TRBD1 might be the D (6 bases). CDR3 length: 15 residues. V shed 2 bases and J shed 0 bases, with 8 bases lying between them. From germline, CDR1 is SGHTA and CDR2 FQGNSA.

This clonotype was found many times. The V call is TRBV29-1, the J call TRBJ2-5, with unresolved D. CDR1 and CDR2 (germline): SQVTM, ANQGSEA. Trimming took 5 bases from V and 0 from J, leaving 10 bases between them. This CDR3 comprises 13 residues. In nucleotides, the CDR3 is TGCAGCGTTTTTGTACCGTACCAAGAGACCCAGTACTTC. Its translation: CSVFVPYQETQYF. The whole variable domain, filled in from reference TRBV29-1 and TRBJ2-5, reads SAVISQKPSRDICQRGTSLTIQCQVDSQVTMMFWYRQQPGQSLTLIATANQGSEATYESGFVIDKFPISRPNLTFSTLTVSNMSPEDSSIYLCSVFVPYQETQYFGPGTRLLVL.

This clonotype was seen many times. The chain is built from TRBV2 and TRBJ1-1; possibly TRBD1 for D (6 bases). Deletions cut 6 bases from V and 6 bases from J, with 14 bases between. Looked up from germline, CDR1 is SNHLY and CDR2 is FYNNEI. The CDR3 has 13 amino acids. The CDR3 DNA is TGTGCCAGCAGCGCCGAGGGGGGGGCTGAAGCTTTCTTT. It specifies CASSAEGGAEAFF.

This clonotype has ten or more counts. This sequence joins TRBV2 and TRBJ2-7; no clear D. V dropped 2 bases and J dropped 3 bases, with 11 bases sitting between them. Germline values: CDR1 SNHLY, CDR2 FYNNEI. There are 14 residues in the CDR3. CDR3 sequence reads: CASSESAADYEQYF. CDR3 DNA sequence: TGTGCCAGCAGTGAATCGGCGGCAGACTACGAGCAGTACTTC.